These 20 T cell receptor beta chains were sequenced from one sample in a study of cytomegalovirus exposure and HLA in healthy donors. PCR used 60 Vbeta primers and 13 Jbeta primers. The table came from immunoSEQ multiplex PCR; TCRdb's copy has only in-frame clones and leaves some out. The sample lists over 100,000 clones; 74% were seen once. The sample was PBMCs. The receptors were sampled from a male donor in good health and CMV-seronegative.

The CDR3 nucleotides are TGTGCCATCAGAGCACAGGGGCAGCCTTCCTACGAGCAGTACTTC. It codes for CAIRAQGQPSYEQYF. The chain recombines TRBV10-3 with TRBJ2-7, with 7 bases fitting TRBD1. The CDR3 runs to 15 residues. Germline V gene lookup returns CDR1 ENHRY and CDR2 SYGVKD. Trimming removed 6 bases from V and 1 base from J; junction bases left unmatched: 9.

This chain joins TRBV2 and TRBJ2-1; 7 bases map to TRBD2. The V segment lost 0 bases and the J segment 4 bases; nucleotides outside the gene matches: 3. In germline, CDR1 is SNHLY, CDR2 FYNNEI. The CDR3 is 15 residues long. The CDR3: CASSEAGGVYNEQFF. The CDR3 DNA reads as TGTGCCAGCAGTGAAGCGGGGGGGGTGTACAATGAGCAGTTCTTC.

In its sample, this clone was seen a few times. This chain uses TRBV2 with TRBJ2-7; the D is unclear. Per germline, CDR1 SNHLY and CDR2 FYNNEI. V gave up 3 bases and J gave up 0 bases, with 12 bases separating them. The CDR3 totals 15 residues. CDR3 nucleotides: TGTGCCAGCAGTGAGGAGCGCGGAAGCTCCTACGAGCAGTACTTC. This codes for CASSEERGSSYEQYF.

The gene calls are TRBV7-9 and TRBJ2-5; 8 bases line up with TRBD1. The length of the CDR3 is 11 residues. CDR1 is SEHNR and CDR2 is FQNEAQ in the germline V gene (reference sequence). V trimming: 4 bases; J trimming: 12 bases; junction bases outside the gene matches: 4. The CDR3 bases are TGTGCCAGCAGCTGGGGACAGGCCGAGTACTTC. It is translated as CASSWGQAEYF. Looking up the rest from reference TRBV7-9 and TRBJ2-5 gives the full variable domain: DTGVSQNPRHKITKRGQNVTFRCDPISEHNRLYWYRQTLGQGPEFLTYFQNEAQLEKSRLLSDRFSAERPKGSFSTLEIQRTEQGDSAMYLCASSWGQAEYFGPGTRLLVL.

The rearrangement joins TRBV2 to TRBJ2-4, with 10 bases identical to TRBD2. CDR1 and CDR2 from the germline V gene are SNHLY and FYNNEI. This CDR3 region has 15 residues. Trimming cost V 7 bases and J 3 bases; bases outside gene matches: 6. The CDR3 nucleotides are TGTGCCAGCAAGCCTAGCGGGGGAGGCAAAAACATTCAGTACTTC. Translating it yields CASKPSGGGKNIQYF. The full variable domain, with the rest looked up from reference TRBV2 and TRBJ2-4, is EPEVTQTPSHQVTQMGQEVILRCVPISNHLYFYWYRQILGQKVEFLVSFYNNEISEKSEIFDDQFSVERPDGSNFTLKIRSTKLEDSAMYFCASKPSGGGKNIQYFGAGTRLSVL.

The chain recombines TRBV5-5 with TRBJ2-3; the D gene is possibly TRBD2 (5 bases). V was clipped by 6 bases and J by 3 bases, with 14 bases between them. This CDR3 comprises 14 residues. The germline V gene has CDR1 SGHKS and CDR2 YYEKEE (reference sequence). In nucleotides, the CDR3 is TGTGCCAGCACCCCGGGATTCCTAACAGATACGCAGTATTTT. Its protein is CASTPGFLTDTQYF.

The chain couples TRBV19 to TRBJ1-2, with D perhaps matching TRBD1 (6 bases). This CDR3 region has 15 residues. Looked up from germline, CDR1 is LNHDA and CDR2 is SQIVND (reference sequence). V lost 4 bases, J lost 8 bases, and 20 bases lay in between. CDR3 protein: CASSRNQTGPRGYTF. As DNA, the CDR3 is TGTGCCAGTAGTAGGAACCAGACAGGCCCGAGAGGCTACACCTTC.

The sample holds a few counts of this clone. The chain joins TRBV28 to TRBJ2-1; tentatively, D is TRBD1 (6 bases). Trimming removed 7 bases at V and 7 bases at J, with 14 bases between. This CDR3 has 13 residues. Germline CDR1 is MDHEN and CDR2 is SYDVKM. CDR3 bases: TGTGCCAGCACTACCCCCGACAGGAATGAGCAGTTCTTC. It specifies CASTTPDRNEQFF.

This chain uses TRBV21-1 with TRBJ2-7; the listed D gene, TRBD2, was not tested against the DNA. TRBV21-1 is a listed pseudogene. This CDR3 has 19 residues. CDR3 region: CASSTLGLAGGPFSYEQYF. The CDR3 DNA sequence: TGTGCCAGCAGCACCTTGGGACTAGCGGGAGGCCCATTCTCCTACGAGCAGTACTTC.

The chain uses TRBV5-4 and TRBJ2-2, with 12 bases fitting TRBD2. In germline, CDR1 is SGHNT, CDR2 YYREEE (reference sequence). The CDR3 sequence is 16 residues long. Unmatched junction bases numbered 2, after V lost 2 bases and J lost 3 bases. This CDR3 is CASSLTSGRYTGELFF. DNA for the CDR3: TGTGCCAGCAGCTTAACTAGCGGGAGGTACACCGGGGAGCTGTTTTTT.

The chain has TRBV6-5 and TRBJ1-5; TRBD1 might be the D (6 bases). Germline CDR1 reads MNHEY; CDR2 reads SVGAGI. The CDR3 is 13 amino acids. V lost 5 bases, J lost 7 bases, and 12 bases lay in between. CDR3 nucleotides: TGTGCCAGCAGTCGGGGGGCGGGACAGCCCCAGCATTTT. It codes for CASSRGAGQPQHF.

This clone appeared a few times. CDR3 amino acids: CASSQGAGLANEKLFF. The CDR3 nucleotides are TGTGCCAGCAGCCAAGGGGCCGGGCTAGCAAATGAAAAACTGTTTTTT. J is TRBJ1-4 and V is TRBV4-2; D not certain. The CDR3 length is 16 residues. CDR1 LGHNA and CDR2 YNFKEQ come from the germline V gene. V was cut by 1 base and J by 5 bases, with 14 bases left in between.

The rearrangement uses TRBV6-6 and TRBJ1-2, with 8 bases lining up with TRBD1. Looked up from germline, CDR1 is MNHNY and CDR2 is SVGAGI (reference sequence). This CDR3 spans 13 amino acids. J was trimmed by 6 bases and V by 7 bases; bases with no gene match: 7. CDR3 coding DNA: TGTGCCAGCACCCACAGGGGGACTAATGGCTACACCTTC. Translating it yields CASTHRGTNGYTF.

The CDR3 loop reads CASSGRGQGETQYF. The DNA for the CDR3 is TGCGCCAGCAGCGGGCGAGGACAGGGAGAGACCCAGTACTTC. This rearrangement joins TRBV5-1 to TRBJ2-5, with 8 nucleotides matching TRBD1. The CDR3 is 14 amino acids. V was clipped by 4 bases and J by 4 bases; unmatched bases: 6. Germline V gene lookup returns CDR1 SGHRS and CDR2 YFSETQ.

The J gene is TRBJ1-2, the V gene TRBV29-1, with no clear D. V lost 2 bases, J lost 4 bases, and 8 bases lay in between. This CDR3 spans 12 amino acids. Germline lookup yields CDR1 SQVTM and CDR2 ANQGSEA. CDR3 sequence reads: CSVERASYGYTF. The CDR3 coding sequence is TGCAGCGTTGAACGCGCGAGCTATGGCTACACCTTC.

The rearrangement uses TRBV19 and TRBJ2-1; TRBD1 is a possible D gene (5 bases). The ends were cut back, 7 bases at V and 9 bases at J, with 19 bases in the middle. This CDR3 has 14 residues. The germline V gene has CDR1 LNHDA and CDR2 SQIVND (reference sequence). The CDR3 sequence is CASTPQPGRGEQFF. CDR3 DNA sequence: TGTGCCAGTACCCCGCAGCCAGGTAGGGGTGAGCAGTTCTTC.

This chain links TRBV19 with TRBJ1-5; 8 bases align to TRBD1. The CDR3 is 14 amino acids. The V gene's germline CDR1 is LNHDA and CDR2 SQIVND (reference sequence). J gave up 4 bases and V 3 bases, and 2 bases lay outside the gene matches. As DNA, the CDR3 is TGTGCCAGTAGTATTGACAGGGGAAATCAGCCCCAGCATTTT. This encodes CASSIDRGNQPQHF.

CDR3 sequence: CASMGRPPENTEAFF. DNA for the CDR3: TGTGCCAGCATGGGGAGGCCCCCGGAGAACACTGAAGCTTTCTTT. The V and J genes are TRBV6-1 and TRBJ1-1; no clear D. V was shortened by 7 bases and J by 1 base, with 16 bases between the two germline ends. The CDR3 extends over 15 amino acids. Germline CDR1 MNHNS, CDR2 SASEGT.

The CDR3 DNA sequence: TGTGCCAGCAGAGACAGGGGGAGAAACACCATATATTTT. Translating it yields CASRDRGRNTIYF. J is TRBJ1-3 and V is TRBV6-5; 9 bases line up with TRBD1. Trimming cost V 6 bases and J 5 bases; bases outside gene matches: 2. CDR3 size: 13 residues. Germline V lookup: CDR1 MNHEY, CDR2 SVGAGI.

This chain uses TRBV2 with TRBJ2-6, with 13 bases matching TRBD2. Unmatched junction bases numbered 7, after V lost 5 bases and J lost 0 bases. Germline values: CDR1 SNHLY, CDR2 FYNNEI. The CDR3 has 19 residues. The CDR3 bases are TGTGCCAGCAGTCGGCTGGGACTAGCGGGAAGCTCTGGGGCCAACGTCCTGACTTTC. Protein sequence: CASSRLGLAGSSGANVLTF.